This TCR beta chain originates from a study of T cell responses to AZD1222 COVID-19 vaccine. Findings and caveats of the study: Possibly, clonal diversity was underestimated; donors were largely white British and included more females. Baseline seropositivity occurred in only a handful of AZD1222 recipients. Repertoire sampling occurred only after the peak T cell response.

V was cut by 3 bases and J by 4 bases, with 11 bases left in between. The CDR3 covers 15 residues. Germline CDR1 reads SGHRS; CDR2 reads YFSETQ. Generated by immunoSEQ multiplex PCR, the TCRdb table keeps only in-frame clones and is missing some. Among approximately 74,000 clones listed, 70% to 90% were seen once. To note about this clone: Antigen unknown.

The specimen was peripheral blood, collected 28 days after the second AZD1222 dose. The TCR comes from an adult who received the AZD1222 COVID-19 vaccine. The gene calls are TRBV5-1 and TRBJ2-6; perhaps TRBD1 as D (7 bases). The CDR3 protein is CASSWTGGGANVLTF. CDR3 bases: TGCGCCAGCAGCTGGACAGGAGGGGGGGCCAACGTCCTGACTTTC.